This T cell receptor (beta chain) was observed in a study of PD-L1 blockade in urothelial cancer. Study-level background: Specimens of blood held a median count of roughly 150,000 T cells. General study points: Pretreatment peripheral blood TCR clonality that fell below the median predicted better survival among the patients studied.

The time point here: pretreatment peripheral blood. All patients carried locally advanced or metastatic urothelial carcinoma. Concerning this clone: The antigen is not known.

The table came from immunoSEQ multiplex PCR; TCRdb's copy has only in-frame clones and leaves some out. This sample has about 88,000 clones; roughly 90% occur once, and the top ten carry about 1%. The germline V gene has CDR1 SGHVS and CDR2 FQNEAQ. Trimming removed 5 bases from V and 3 bases from J, with 17 bases in between. This CDR3 contains 16 residues. This chain connects TRBV7-8 to TRBJ1-5; a possible D gene is TRBD1 (6 bases). Sequencing used PBMCs, obtained around atezolizumab (anti-PD-L1) treatment. This TCR came from an elderly woman with urothelial cancer. The CDR3 is CASSLGPTGNNQPQHF. The CDR3 DNA reads TGTGCCAGCAGCCTGGGGCCTACAGGGAACAATCAGCCCCAGCATTTT. Full variable domain (missing parts from reference TRBV7-8 and TRBJ1-5): GAGVSQSPRYKVAKRGQDVALRCDPISGHVSLFWYQQALGQGPEFLTYFQNEAQLDKSGLPSDRFFAERPEGSVSTLKIQRTQQEDSAVYLCASSLGPTGNNQPQHFGDGTRLSIL.